Following are 21 T cell receptor beta chains from one sample sequenced in a study of T-cell reconstitution after alpha-beta-depleted transplantation in children. The TCRbeta library incorporated unique molecular identifiers. MiXCR, run by TCRdb on the PCR reads, gives a single entry per CDR3 protein. The table has 230,000 or so distinct CDR3 sequences, roughly a tenth seen once. The material sequenced was PBMCs from the stem cell graft donor, taken from the stem cell graft. Receptors originate from a human donor who donated a stem cell graft to a child with SCID.

This clonotype appeared many times. The genes are TRBV9 and TRBJ1-1; D is uncertain. This CDR3 is built from 13 residues. V dropped 0 bases and J dropped 0 bases, with 3 bases sitting between them. Germline values: CDR1 SGDLS, CDR2 YYNGEE. Here the CDR3 reads CASSVGMNTEAFF. The CDR3 DNA is TGTGCCAGCAGCGTAGGTATGAACACTGAAGCTTTCTTT.

This clonotype was counted many times. This chain uses TRBV11-2 with TRBJ2-3; tentatively, D is TRBD1 (5 bases). Per the germline V gene, CDR1 is SGHAT and CDR2 is FQNNGV. V was pared by 3 bases and J by 3 bases, with 16 bases between. The CDR3 spans 16 residues. CDR3 loop: CASSLLFQGSTDTQYF. CDR3 coding DNA: TGTGCCAGCAGCTTGCTTTTCCAGGGCAGTACAGATACGCAGTATTTT.

This clonotype was recorded many times. The rearrangement joins TRBV5-1 to TRBJ2-7; D unresolved. This CDR3 contains 15 residues. From germline, CDR1 is SGHRS and CDR2 YFSETQ. The V end was cut by 0 bases, the J end by 7 bases, with 17 bases between. CDR3: CASSLGLPTTTEQYF. The CDR3 DNA is TGCGCCAGCAGCTTGGGACTCCCGACCACCACGGAGCAGTACTTC.

Here the CDR3 DNA reads TGTGCCAGCAGTTTAAGGACCCCGAGTCAGCCCCAGCATTTT. Translation gives CASSLRTPSQPQHF. This chain connects TRBV28 to TRBJ1-5; D gene ambiguous. The CDR3 is made up of 14 amino acids. The V and J ends lost 2 bases and 6 bases respectively, with 11 bases between them. In germline, CDR1 is MDHEN, CDR2 SYDVKM.

Ten or more counts support this clonotype. The DNA for the CDR3 is TGTGCCAGCAGCCCGACAGGAACCCTCACAGATACGCAGTATTTT. Translating it yields CASSPTGTLTDTQYF. This sequence joins TRBV4-2 and TRBJ2-3, with D possibly being TRBD1 (6 bases). The CDR3 has 15 amino acids. V lost 4 bases and J 2 bases, leaving 13 bases between the germline ends. Germline loops: CDR1 LGHNA, CDR2 YNFKEQ.

This clonotype was found many times. The chain uses TRBV4-1 and TRBJ1-1; no clear D gene. The germline V gene has CDR1 MGHRA and CDR2 YSYEKL. Trimming took 3 bases from V and 8 from J, leaving 16 bases between them. This CDR3 comprises 14 residues. This CDR3 reads CASSQVYPIGEAFF. CDR3 bases: TGCGCCAGCAGCCAGGTCTACCCAATCGGGGAAGCTTTCTTT.

This clonotype was recorded many times. The V gene is TRBV27, the J gene TRBJ2-3; 7 bases map to TRBD2. This CDR3 has 19 residues. J lost 1 base, V lost 3 bases, and 16 bases had no gene match. Germline assignment: CDR1 MNHEY and CDR2 SMNVEV (reference sequence). CDR3 residues: CASSFLWGVASGGTDTQYF. CDR3 nucleotide sequence: TGTGCCAGCAGTTTTTTGTGGGGGGTGGCTAGCGGAGGCACAGATACGCAGTATTTT.

This clonotype showed up many times. The rearrangement links TRBV3-1 to TRBJ1-6; 9 bases agree with TRBD1. The CDR3 contains 17 residues. From germline, CDR1 is LGHDT and CDR2 YNNKEL (reference sequence). Unmatched junction bases numbered 12, after V lost 2 bases and J lost 10 bases. The CDR3 spells CASSQLKGTGNHSPLHF. CDR3 in DNA: TGTGCCAGCAGCCAACTAAAAGGGACAGGGAATCACTCACCCCTCCACTTT.

This clonotype was seen at least ten times. The V and J genes are TRBV7-9 and TRBJ1-5; D not resolved. Trimming removed 0 bases at V and 3 bases at J, with 15 bases between. CDR1 and CDR2 (germline): SEHNR, FQNEAQ (reference sequence). This CDR3 has 17 amino acids. The CDR3 DNA follows: TGTGCCAGCAGCTTAGCCCAGGCTCCCCTACCCAATCAGCCCCAGCATTTT. It yields the protein CASSLAQAPLPNQPQHF.

This clonotype has ten or more counts. J is TRBJ1-1 and V is TRBV5-1, with a tentative D call TRBD1 (5 bases). From germline, CDR1 is SGHRS and CDR2 YFSETQ. Trimming took 0 bases from V and 8 from J, leaving 8 bases between them. The CDR3 totals 12 residues. As DNA, the CDR3 is TGCGCCAGCAGCTTGGAAAGGGGCGAAGCTTTCTTT. Amino acid sequence: CASSLERGEAFF.

At least ten counts were recorded for this clonotype. The CDR3 sequence is CSVGLGGSSTDTQYF. CDR3 DNA: TGCAGCGTTGGCTTGGGCGGGTCCAGCACAGATACGCAGTATTTT. The genes are TRBV29-1 and TRBJ2-3; a weak D match, TRBD2 (5 bases). Per the germline V gene, CDR1 is SQVTM and CDR2 is ANQGSEA. V lost 4 bases to trimming and J lost 0 bases, with 14 bases between them. The CDR3 extends over 15 amino acids.

This clonotype was observed at least ten times. This rearrangement joins TRBV7-2 to TRBJ2-7; D may be TRBD1 (5 bases). Trimming cost V 4 bases and J 4 bases, with 14 bases left between them. The length of the CDR3 is 14 residues. Germline V lookup: CDR1 SGHTA, CDR2 FQGNSA. DNA of the CDR3: TGTGCCAGCAGCTCGTCTAGGGGCCCATACGAGCAGTACTTC. Translated: CASSSSRGPYEQYF. Full variable domain (rest looked up from reference TRBV7-2 and TRBJ2-7): GAGVSQSPSNKVTEKGKDVELRCDPISGHTALYWYRQSLGQGLEFLIYFQGNSAPDKSGLPSDRFSAERTGGSVSTLTIQRTQQEDSAVYLCASSSSRGPYEQYFGPGTRLTVT.

This clonotype appeared many times. The chain links TRBV20-1 to TRBJ2-5; tentatively, D is TRBD1 or TRBD2 (5 bases each). Germline-derived CDR1 and CDR2 are DFQATT and SNEGSKA (reference sequence). The CDR3 loop spans 13 amino acids. Trimming stripped 6 bases from V and 5 bases from J, with 16 bases between. The CDR3 DNA follows: TGCAGTGCCCGAAGACGGGGCACGGAGACCCAGTACTTC. Translation gives CSARRRGTETQYF.

The sample holds many counts of this clonotype. V and J are TRBV18 and TRBJ1-6; unclear D gene. V dropped 6 bases and J dropped 5 bases, with 8 bases sitting between them. The CDR3 sequence is 13 residues long. Germline V gene data show CDR1 as KGHSH and CDR2 as LQKENI. The chain's CDR3 is CASSSDHNSPLHF. CDR3 nucleotides: TGTGCCAGCTCCTCGGACCATAATTCACCCCTCCACTTT.

This clonotype was seen many times. V usage is TRBV12-3 or TRBV12-4 and J usage is TRBJ2-6, with unresolved D. V was trimmed by 6 bases and J by 1 base, leaving 4 bases between them. The CDR3 runs to 13 residues. DNA for the CDR3: TGTGCCAGCAGGAGTTCTGGGGCCAACGTCCTGACTTTC. Its translation is CASRSSGANVLTF.

This clonotype was seen many times. V and J are TRBV6-2 or TRBV6-3 and TRBJ2-1; a possible D gene is TRBD1 (6 bases). The CDR3 consists of 15 residues. Germline values: CDR1 MNHEY, CDR2 SVGEGT. V lost 5 bases, J lost 0 bases, and 11 bases lay in between. The CDR3 protein is CASSRTGSSYNEQFF. In DNA form, the CDR3 reads TGTGCCAGCAGTCGTACAGGGAGCTCCTACAATGAGCAGTTCTTC.

At least ten counts were recorded for this clonotype. The J gene is TRBJ1-4, the V gene TRBV30, with D possibly TRBD1 on 5 matching bases. Germline CDR1 and CDR2: GTSNPN and SVGIG (reference sequence). Trimming took 2 bases from V and 14 from J, leaving 12 bases between them. This CDR3 comprises 11 residues. CDR3 DNA sequence: TGTGCCTGGAGTCCGGGACTAGGCCTGTTTTTT. The encoded protein is CAWSPGLGLFF. Full variable domain (rest looked up from reference TRBV30 and TRBJ1-4): SQTIHQWPATLVQPVGSPLSLECTVEGTSNPNLYWYRQAAGRGLQLLFYSVGIGQISSEVPQNLSASRPQDRQFILSSKKLLLSDSGFYLCAWSPGLGLFFGSGTQLSVL.

This clonotype was counted ten times or more. This chain uses TRBV29-1 with TRBJ2-3, with 8 bases matching TRBD2. The CDR3 is 15 amino acids. Germline assignment: CDR1 SQVTM and CDR2 ANQGSEA. The V and J ends lost 1 base and 4 bases, in that order; junction bases with no gene match: 7. The CDR3 reads CSVEAAGVRPDTQYF. As DNA, the CDR3 is TGCAGCGTTGAAGCAGCGGGGGTCCGACCAGATACGCAGTATTTT.

This clonotype was recorded a few times. Here the CDR3 DNA reads TGTGCCAGCAGCTTACAGGTACTCGTCACTGAAGCTTTCTTT. As protein: CASSLQVLVTEAFF. This chain joins TRBV7-2 and TRBJ1-1; D gene uncertain. This CDR3 is built from 14 residues. Per the germline V gene, CDR1 is SGHTA and CDR2 is FQGNSA. V was trimmed by 2 bases and J by 4 bases, leaving 11 bases between them.

The table lists this clonotype with a few counts. The genes are TRBV5-4 and TRBJ1-2, with D perhaps matching TRBD1 (6 bases). CDR1 and CDR2 from the germline V gene are SGHNT and YYREEE (reference sequence). The CDR3 loop spans 16 amino acids. Trimming took off 2 bases at V and 4 bases at J, with 18 bases between the two ends. The CDR3: CASSLEPGPGAYGYTF. Here the CDR3 DNA reads TGTGCCAGCAGCTTAGAACCGGGACCAGGGGCCTATGGCTACACCTTC.

This clonotype came up many times. V is TRBV7-8 and J is TRBJ2-7; 8 bases fit TRBD1. Germline V gives CDR1 SGHVS, CDR2 FQNEAQ. With V trimmed by 2 bases and J by 3 bases, 3 bases remained unmatched. This CDR3 is 14 amino acids long. The DNA of the CDR3 is TGTGCCAGCAGCTTACGTACAGGGGGCTACGAGCAGTACTTC. It translates to CASSLRTGGYEQYF.